This TCR beta chain was captured in a study of blood T cell repertoires in COVID-19. Method: immunoSEQ multiplex PCR; TCRdb's copy keeps in-frame clones and lacks some. The sample includes over 400,000 clones, roughly nine tenths of them seen just once. Looked up from germline, CDR1 is MNHEY and CDR2 is SVGAGI. The CDR3 consists of 15 residues. Trimming took 8 bases from V and 7 from J, leaving 21 bases between them. The TCR was taken from a woman aged 50 to 60 with COVID-19, enrolled during active disease. The sequencing input was peripheral blood. The rearrangement uses TRBV6-5 and TRBJ2-1; D perhaps matches TRBD2 (5 bases). The CDR3 nucleotides are TGTGCCAGCCACCTCGGAGGCGTCCTCGGGAATGAGCAGTTCTTC. Amino acids: CASHLGGVLGNEQFF.